This is a list of T cell receptor beta chains from one sample in a study of human T cells and chemical hapten exposure. MiXCR was run by TCRdb on the RACE reads, yielding one entry per CDR3 protein. The table includes about 84,000 distinct CDR3 sequences, 9.5% to 14% detected once. The sample was whole blood, taken in connection with sensitization to the hapten diphenylcyclopropenone (DPC). These receptors were collected from a woman aged 45-65 years with alopecia areata. Some clones in this sample may be carry-over from other donors' samples. The CDR3 runs from the conserved cysteine through the conserved F or W. Each record gives: CDR3 DNA, CDR3 protein, clone size, D gene, V gene, J gene. The D gene is left open where the match is weak. The size field is filled for only some rows; it gives once, few, many or a size class.

DNA: TGTGCCAGCAGCCAACAGGGAGTTGAGCAGTTCTTC
CDR3: CASSQQGVEQFF
size: few
D: .
V: TRBV14
J: TRBJ2-1

DNA: TGTGCCAGCAGTGACACTAGCGGGAGAAGGTACAATGAGCAGTTCTTC
CDR3: CASSDTSGRRYNEQFF
size: many
D: TRBD2
V: TRBV6-1
J: TRBJ2-1

DNA: TGTGCCAGCACCACGACAGGGGGGACCTACAATGAGCAGTTCTTC
CDR3: CASTTTGGTYNEQFF
size: many
D: .
V: TRBV21-1
J: TRBJ2-1

DNA: TGTGCCAGCAGGGGGTGGTCCACCGATGCCAAAAACATTCAGTACTTC
CDR3: CASRGWSTDAKNIQYF
size: few
D: .
V: TRBV28
J: TRBJ2-4

DNA: TGTGCCTCCTTAGCGGGAGGAGAGACCCAGTACTTC
CDR3: CASLAGGETQYF
size: many
D: TRBD2
V: TRBV30
J: TRBJ2-5

DNA: TGTGCCAGCAGCGTAAGCACAGGGAAAGAGACCCAGTACTTC
CDR3: CASSVSTGKETQYF
size: many
D: .
V: TRBV9
J: TRBJ2-5

DNA: TGCAGTGCTAGTGGCAGCAATCAGCCCCAGCATTTT
CDR3: CSASGSNQPQHF
size: many
D: .
V: TRBV20-1
J: TRBJ1-5

DNA: TGTGCCAGCAGCTTAGAGGCAGGGGGTACCTATAATTCACCCCTCCACTTT
CDR3: CASSLEAGGTYNSPLHF
size: few
D: TRBD1
V: TRBV7-6
J: TRBJ1-6

DNA: TGTGCCAGCAGCCCTGGGGGACTAGCGGGAGTCGAGCAGTACTTC
CDR3: CASSPGGLAGVEQYF
size: .
D: TRBD2
V: TRBV3-1
J: TRBJ2-7

DNA: TGTGCCAGCAGCTCTCGGTTGGGGCAGGGGAAACAGCCCCAGCATTTT
CDR3: CASSSRLGQGKQPQHF
size: .
D: .
V: TRBV7-2
J: TRBJ1-5

DNA: TGTGCCACCAGCAGAGAGGGGCAGAAGCGATCCTACAATGAGCAGTTCTTC
CDR3: CATSREGQKRSYNEQFF
size: many
D: .
V: TRBV15
J: TRBJ2-1

DNA: TGTGCCAGCAGCGCCCGGGAGCGGGGGTACCAAGAGACCCAGTACTTC
CDR3: CASSARERGYQETQYF
size: .
D: TRBD2
V: TRBV6-5
J: TRBJ2-5

DNA: TGTGCCAGCAGTTTCTCCAAAGAGACCCAGTACTTC
CDR3: CASSFSKETQYF
size: .
D: .
V: TRBV12-3/TRBV12-4
J: TRBJ2-5

DNA: TGTGCCAGCAAGGTTTTGAACACTGAAGCTTTCTTT
CDR3: CASKVLNTEAFF
size: .
D: .
V: TRBV6-2/TRBV6-3
J: TRBJ1-1

DNA: TGTGCCTCCAAGGAGGGACAGGGTTACAATGAGCAGTTCTTC
CDR3: CASKEGQGYNEQFF
size: few
D: TRBD1
V: TRBV12-3/TRBV12-4
J: TRBJ2-1

DNA: TGTGCCAGCATCATTCGCGGCCTCTCTGGAAACACCATATATTTT
CDR3: CASIIRGLSGNTIYF
size: many
D: .
V: TRBV5-6
J: TRBJ1-3

DNA: TGCAGTGCTAGAGATTTCCCTTCCAATGAGCAGTTCTTC
CDR3: CSARDFPSNEQFF
size: many
D: .
V: TRBV20-1
J: TRBJ2-1

DNA: TGTGCCAGCTCACCACCGATGGGTAGCTCCTACGAGCAGTACTTC
CDR3: CASSPPMGSSYEQYF
size: .
D: .
V: TRBV18
J: TRBJ2-7

DNA: TGCGCCAGCAGCTTACGGGGCGTAACTGAAAAACTGTTTTTT
CDR3: CASSLRGVTEKLFF
size: few
D: .
V: TRBV5-1
J: TRBJ1-4

DNA: TGTGCCAGTAGTACCATCTACAATGAGCAGTTCTTC
CDR3: CASSTIYNEQFF
size: few
D: .
V: TRBV19
J: TRBJ2-1

DNA: TGTGCCAGCAGGCCGGGGGTGGCGGGAGGACCTTCTAGCACAGATACGCAGTATTTT
CDR3: CASRPGVAGGPSSTDTQYF
size: many
D: TRBD2
V: TRBV6-5
J: TRBJ2-3

DNA: TGTGCCAGCAGTTTTGGGACTAGTTTCGAGCAGTACTTC
CDR3: CASSFGTSFEQYF
size: many
D: TRBD2
V: TRBV6-2/TRBV6-3
J: TRBJ2-7

DNA: TGTGCCAGCAGCCAGGGGACAGGGCGAGGTGAGCAGTTCTTC
CDR3: CASSQGTGRGEQFF
size: few
D: TRBD1
V: TRBV3-1
J: TRBJ2-1

DNA: TGCAGTGCTATAGACGAGAGGGAGGAAAAACTGTTTTTT
CDR3: CSAIDEREEKLFF
size: many
D: .
V: TRBV20-1
J: TRBJ1-4

DNA: TGTGCCAGCAGTTACAGGGGGCGCGGGACTGAAGCTTTCTTT
CDR3: CASSYRGRGTEAFF
size: many
D: TRBD1
V: TRBV6-5
J: TRBJ1-1

DNA: TGCAGCCCAACTCACCTTGATACGCAGTATTTT
CDR3: CSPTHLDTQYF
size: .
D: .
V: TRBV29-1
J: TRBJ2-3

DNA: TGTGCCAGCAGCCAAGACCCTGAAGTCTCCTACGAGCAGTACTTC
CDR3: CASSQDPEVSYEQYF
size: .
D: .
V: TRBV4-2
J: TRBJ2-7

DNA: TGTGCCAGCAGTTTATATAGGACAGGGGGAGATGAAAAACTGTTTTTT
CDR3: CASSLYRTGGDEKLFF
size: few
D: TRBD1
V: TRBV28
J: TRBJ1-4

DNA: TGTGCCATCAGTGAGTTGACAGGGGCGAACACTGAAGCTTTCTTT
CDR3: CAISELTGANTEAFF
size: .
D: TRBD1
V: TRBV10-3
J: TRBJ1-1

DNA: TGTGCCAGCAGTCCTAGGGCGTATTCACCCCTCCACTTT
CDR3: CASSPRAYSPLHF
size: .
D: .
V: TRBV25-1
J: TRBJ1-6

DNA: TGTGCCAGCGAATACTACTCCTACGAGCAGTACTTC
CDR3: CASEYYSYEQYF
size: many
D: .
V: TRBV7-9
J: TRBJ2-7

DNA: TGTGCCAGCACCCCCGGGACTAGGAAGAATACGCAGTATTTT
CDR3: CASTPGTRKNTQYF
size: many
D: TRBD2
V: TRBV12-3/TRBV12-4
J: TRBJ2-3

DNA: TGTGCCAGCAGTTTGGCGGGGGTTGGAAACACCATATATTTT
CDR3: CASSLAGVGNTIYF
size: few
D: .
V: TRBV28
J: TRBJ1-3

DNA: TGTGCCAGCAGCCCCCGGACAGTCCCGAACGAGCAGTACTTC
CDR3: CASSPRTVPNEQYF
size: few
D: .
V: TRBV9
J: TRBJ2-7

DNA: TGTGCCAGCAGTCGAGGGTGGCAAGAGACCCAGTACTTC
CDR3: CASSRGWQETQYF
size: many
D: .
V: TRBV9
J: TRBJ2-5

DNA: TGTGCCAGCAGCTTAACGACAGGGGCTGGCAATCAGCCCCAGCATTTT
CDR3: CASSLTTGAGNQPQHF
size: many
D: TRBD1
V: TRBV7-8
J: TRBJ1-5

DNA: TGTGCCAGTAGTATTTTCGGAGGGCAGGGCCCACAGCCCCAGCATTTT
CDR3: CASSIFGGQGPQPQHF
size: few
D: .
V: TRBV19
J: TRBJ1-5

DNA: TGCAGTGCCGTAAACAGCATTCGGGGCTATGGCTACACCTTC
CDR3: CSAVNSIRGYGYTF
size: few
D: .
V: TRBV20-1
J: TRBJ1-2

DNA: TGCAGTGCCCGCACTAGCGGCCTAGACAATGAGCAGTTCTTC
CDR3: CSARTSGLDNEQFF
size: few
D: TRBD2
V: TRBV20-1
J: TRBJ2-1

DNA: TGTGCCAGCAGCCAAGCGGGGTCAGCCGCAGATACGCAGTATTTT
CDR3: CASSQAGSAADTQYF
size: few
D: .
V: TRBV14
J: TRBJ2-3

DNA: TGTGCCAGCAGCGCCGACGGATACTACGAGCAGTACTTC
CDR3: CASSADGYYEQYF
size: many
D: .
V: TRBV7-9
J: TRBJ2-7

DNA: TGTGCCAGCAGCCCGGTGTGGGGAGCATCTGGCGAGCAGTACTTC
CDR3: CASSPVWGASGEQYF
size: .
D: .
V: TRBV5-4
J: TRBJ2-7

DNA: TGCAGCGGGCAGGGGACAGGGGGCGGCGAGCAGTACTTC
CDR3: CSGQGTGGGEQYF
size: many
D: TRBD1
V: TRBV29-1
J: TRBJ2-7

DNA: TGTGCCAGCAGTGAGCACGGGGAAGAGACCCAGCACTTC
CDR3: CASSEHGEETQHF
size: .
D: .
V: TRBV25-1
J: TRBJ2-5

DNA: TGTGCCAGCAGTCGGACTAGCGGAGAGACCCAGTACTTC
CDR3: CASSRTSGETQYF
size: .
D: TRBD2
V: TRBV6-5
J: TRBJ2-5

DNA: TGTGCCAGCAGCAGCAACTATCCCTCCTACAATGAGCAGTTCTTC
CDR3: CASSSNYPSYNEQFF
size: many
D: .
V: TRBV7-2
J: TRBJ2-1

DNA: TGTGCCAGCTCACCTTCAACAGGGTACGGAACAGATACGCAGTATTTT
CDR3: CASSPSTGYGTDTQYF
size: many
D: .
V: TRBV18
J: TRBJ2-3

DNA: TGCGCCAGCAGCCAAGACCCGACTAGCGGAACTAGCACAGATACGCAGTATTTT
CDR3: CASSQDPTSGTSTDTQYF
size: many
D: TRBD2
V: TRBV4-3
J: TRBJ2-3

DNA: TGTGCCAGCAGTTTTGTCACTAGCGAGTCCGCCGAGCAGTACTTC
CDR3: CASSFVTSESAEQYF
size: .
D: TRBD2
V: TRBV28
J: TRBJ2-7

DNA: TGTGCCAGCAGTCACGACAGGATTTACAATGAGCAGTTCTTC
CDR3: CASSHDRIYNEQFF
size: many
D: .
V: TRBV7-6
J: TRBJ2-1

DNA: TGTGCCAGCAGTGCGTTTGCAACTAATGAAAAACTGTTTTTT
CDR3: CASSAFATNEKLFF
size: many
D: .
V: TRBV3-1
J: TRBJ1-4

DNA: TGTGCCTCCGGCCATCCTGGGGAGACCCAGTACTTC
CDR3: CASGHPGETQYF
size: .
D: .
V: TRBV7-2
J: TRBJ2-5

DNA: TGTGCCAGCAGCCCTGACGGACTAGCGGGAGTCACCGGGGAGCTGTTTTTT
CDR3: CASSPDGLAGVTGELFF
size: few
D: TRBD2
V: TRBV6-2/TRBV6-3
J: TRBJ2-2

DNA: TGTGCCAGCAGCTTAGCGTTCGGACAATCGAATTCACCCCTCCACTTT
CDR3: CASSLAFGQSNSPLHF
size: many
D: .
V: TRBV11-2
J: TRBJ1-6

DNA: TGCAGTGCCGGAGACAGGGGCCCTGAGCAGTTCTTC
CDR3: CSAGDRGPEQFF
size: many
D: TRBD1
V: TRBV20-1
J: TRBJ2-1

DNA: TGTGCCAGCAGTGGAGACAGGGTCGGGCTCAGTCAGCCCCAGCATTTT
CDR3: CASSGDRVGLSQPQHF
size: few
D: TRBD1
V: TRBV6-1
J: TRBJ1-5

DNA: TGTGCCAGCAGACCCGGTAATAATGAGCAGTTCTTC
CDR3: CASRPGNNEQFF
size: .
D: .
V: TRBV6-6
J: TRBJ2-1

DNA: TGTGCCAGCTCACGCGGGCCGAACACTGAAGCTTTCTTT
CDR3: CASSRGPNTEAFF
size: .
D: .
V: TRBV18
J: TRBJ1-1

DNA: TGTGCCACCAGTGTCGGTGGGACTCGAGAGACCCAGTACTTC
CDR3: CATSVGGTRETQYF
size: .
D: .
V: TRBV24-1
J: TRBJ2-5